The 6 T cell receptor beta chains reported below all come from one sample, sequenced in a study of T cell responses to AZD1222 COVID-19 vaccine. Using immunoSEQ multiplex PCR, the repertoire was profiled, and TCRdb retains in-frame clones only, with some absent. The table lists some 70,000 clones, over 70% of them singletons. Sequences were derived from peripheral blood, sampled 28 days after the second AZD1222 dose. These receptors came from an adult who received the AZD1222 COVID-19 vaccine.

The V gene is TRBV10-2, the J gene TRBJ1-2; D is undetermined. The V gene lost 5 bases and the J gene lost 6 bases, with 16 bases spanning the gap. The germline V gene has CDR1 WSHSY and CDR2 SAAADI. The CDR3 runs to 14 residues. CDR3 coding DNA: TGCGCCAGCAGTTTCGGGGAACTGTCCGATGGCTACACCTTC. Protein product: CASSFGELSDGYTF.

The chain joins TRBV10-1 to TRBJ2-7; no definite D call. Germline values: CDR1 WNHNN, CDR2 SYGVQD (reference sequence). The CDR3 has 13 amino acids. The V end was cut by 1 base, the J end by 7 bases, with 11 bases between. CDR3 in DNA: TGCGCCAGCAGTGAGTATGACGGTGGAGAGCAGTACTTC. It encodes CASSEYDGGEQYF.

The J gene is TRBJ1-2, the V gene TRBV25-1; D is possibly TRBD1 (6 bases). V was shortened by 2 bases and J by 8 bases, with 15 bases between the two germline ends. Per the germline V gene, CDR1 is MGHDK and CDR2 is SYGVNS. The CDR3 contains 14 residues. The DNA of the CDR3 is TGTGCCAGCAGTGAAACAGGGATGAGGAGAGGCTACACCTTC. It codes for CASSETGMRRGYTF.

This sequence joins TRBV15 and TRBJ1-1; no clear D gene. The CDR3 covers 16 residues. Deletions cut 2 bases from V and 1 base from J, with 14 bases between. Germline V CDR1 and CDR2: LNHNV, YYDKDF (reference sequence). The CDR3 loop is CATSRSRERRNTEAFF. CDR3 nucleotide sequence: TGTGCCACCAGCAGATCCCGTGAACGTAGGAACACTGAAGCTTTCTTT.

The V call is TRBV3-1 (or the pseudogene TRBV3-2), the J call TRBJ1-1, with D unresolved. Between the trimmed V and J ends, which lost 0 bases and 8 bases, there was a span of 10 bases. The CDR3 extends over 13 amino acids. Germline-derived CDR1 and CDR2 are LGHDT and YNNKEL (reference sequence). DNA for the CDR3: TGTGCCAGCAGCCAAGATATGTCGGCCGAAGCTTTCTTT. Translating it yields CASSQDMSAEAFF.

This clone turned up a few times. The V and J genes are TRBV14 and TRBJ2-7; 7 nucleotides line up with TRBD1. The V segment lost 4 bases and the J segment 1 base; nucleotides outside the gene matches: 13. Per germline, CDR1 SGHDN and CDR2 FVKESK. The CDR3 is made up of 17 amino acids. CDR3 sequence reads: CASSREPRQGGSYEQYF. CDR3 DNA: TGTGCCAGCAGCCGAGAACCGAGACAGGGTGGGTCCTACGAGCAGTACTTC.